These 5 T cell receptor beta chains originate from one sample sequenced in a study of CD8 T cells in ankylosing spondylitis. TCRdb recomputed calls from the 5' RACE reads with MiXCR, one row per CDR3 protein. The sample has tens of thousands of distinct CDR3 sequences, under 7.5% seen once. Sequencing was performed on synovial fluid, either unsorted or a sorted T cell fraction (not recorded which). These receptors originate from a male donor with ankylosing spondylitis.

This clonotype was counted many times. The rearrangement joins TRBV3-1 to TRBJ2-7, with TRBD2 matching over 7 bases. J was trimmed by 5 bases and V by 6 bases; bases with no gene match: 10. The CDR3 sequence is 14 residues long. Germline values: CDR1 LGHDT, CDR2 YNNKEL (reference sequence). This chain's CDR3 is CASSRDYKWNEQYF. DNA for the CDR3: TGTGCCAGCAGTAGGGACTACAAGTGGAACGAGCAGTACTTC.

This chain joins TRBV7-2 and TRBJ1-4; D remains ambiguous. CDR1 is SGHTA and CDR2 is FQGNSA in the germline V gene. V was shortened by 1 base and J by 10 bases, with 7 bases between the two germline ends. The CDR3 contains 12 residues. CDR3 sequence reads: CASSLDRGKLFF. CDR3 DNA: TGTGCCAGCAGCTTAGATCGTGGAAAACTGTTTTTT.

V usage is TRBV12-3 or TRBV12-4 and J usage is TRBJ1-4; D remains ambiguous. Deletions cut 3 bases from V and 1 base from J, with 9 bases between. CDR3 length: 15 amino acids. The CDR3 here is CASSFGVLTNEKLFF. CDR3 nucleotide sequence: TGTGCCAGCAGTTTCGGGGTTCTAACTAATGAAAAACTGTTTTTT.

This clonotype was found a few times. The V and J genes are TRBV16 and TRBJ1-2; D gene uncertain. From germline, CDR1 is KGHSY and CDR2 FQNENV. V was pared by 3 bases and J by 4 bases, with 12 bases between. This CDR3 region has 14 residues. This CDR3 is CASSHRADFYGYTF. The DNA for the CDR3 is TGTGCCAGCAGCCATCGTGCCGACTTCTATGGCTACACCTTC.

There are a few counts of this clonotype. The rearrangement joins TRBV2 to TRBJ1-2, with 11 bases that match TRBD1. CDR3 length: 13 residues. CDR1 and CDR2 (germline): SNHLY, FYNNEI. J gave up 7 bases and V 7 bases, and 5 bases lay outside the gene matches. In DNA form, the CDR3 reads TGTGCCAGCACGGGACAGGGGGAAAGTGGCTACACCTTC. Translation: CASTGQGESGYTF.